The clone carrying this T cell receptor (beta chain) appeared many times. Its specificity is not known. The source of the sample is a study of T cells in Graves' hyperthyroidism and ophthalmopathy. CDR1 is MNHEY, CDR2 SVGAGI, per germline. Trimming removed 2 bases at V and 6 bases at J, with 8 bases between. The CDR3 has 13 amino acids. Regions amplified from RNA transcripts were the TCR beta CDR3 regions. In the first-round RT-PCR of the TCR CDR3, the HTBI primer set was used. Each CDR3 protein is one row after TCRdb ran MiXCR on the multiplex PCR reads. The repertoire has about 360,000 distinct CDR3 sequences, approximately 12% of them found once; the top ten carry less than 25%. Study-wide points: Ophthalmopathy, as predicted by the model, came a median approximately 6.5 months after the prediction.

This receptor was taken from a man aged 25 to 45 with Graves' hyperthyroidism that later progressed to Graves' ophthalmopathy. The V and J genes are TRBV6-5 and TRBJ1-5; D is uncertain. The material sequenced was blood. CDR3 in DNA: TGTGCCAGCAGTTACGACCGGGTTCAGCCCCAGCATTTT. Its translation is CASSYDRVQPQHF.